This T cell receptor (beta chain) is from a study of control samples from healthy donors and cancer patients. Germline assignment: CDR1 SGHDT and CDR2 YYEEEE. Trimming pared 3 bases from V and 0 bases from J, leaving 7 bases between. This CDR3 comprises 13 residues. The assay was immunoSEQ multiplex PCR, and TCRdb's table has in-frame clones only and misses some. In the table there are over 80,000 clones, 90% to 95% of which are singletons. Sequencing input: blood. This clonotype was sampled from a man younger than 45 in good health. The chain combines TRBV5-6 with TRBJ2-7; possible D gene TRBD1, 6 bases. CDR3 in DNA: TGTGCCAGCAGCTCGGACAGCTCCTACGAGCAGTACTTC. Protein sequence: CASSSDSSYEQYF.